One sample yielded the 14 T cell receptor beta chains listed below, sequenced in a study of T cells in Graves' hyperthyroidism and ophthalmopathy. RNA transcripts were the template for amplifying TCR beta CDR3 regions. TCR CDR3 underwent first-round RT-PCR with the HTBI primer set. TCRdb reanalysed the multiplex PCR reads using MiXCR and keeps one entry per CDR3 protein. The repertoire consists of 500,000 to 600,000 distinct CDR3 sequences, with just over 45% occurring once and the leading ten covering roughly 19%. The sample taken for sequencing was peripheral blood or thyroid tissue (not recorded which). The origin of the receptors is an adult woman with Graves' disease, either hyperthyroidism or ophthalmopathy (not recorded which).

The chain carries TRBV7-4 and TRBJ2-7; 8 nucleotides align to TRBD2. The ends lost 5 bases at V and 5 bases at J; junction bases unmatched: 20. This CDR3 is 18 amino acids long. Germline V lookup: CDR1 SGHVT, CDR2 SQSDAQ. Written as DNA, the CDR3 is TGTGCCAGCAGCCGACCACCGGGACTAGTTGACCCTTTCGACGAGCAGTACTTC. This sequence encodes CASSRPPGLVDPFDEQYF.

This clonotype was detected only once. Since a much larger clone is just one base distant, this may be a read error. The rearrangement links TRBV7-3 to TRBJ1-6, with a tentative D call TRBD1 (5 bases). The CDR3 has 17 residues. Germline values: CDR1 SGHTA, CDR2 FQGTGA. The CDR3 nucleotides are TGCGCCAGCAGCCAAGAGCCGGGGCGGACCTGGAATTCACCCCTCCACTTT. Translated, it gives CASSQEPGRTWNSPLHF.

The CDR3 reads CASRPPRVDSGYHQYF. CDR3 DNA sequence: TGTGCCAGCAGACCCCCGAGGGTTGACAGCGGGTATCACCAGTACTTC. V usage is TRBV7-9 and J usage is TRBJ2-5; D might be TRBD2 (6 bases). This CDR3 spans 16 amino acids. V lost 6 bases to trimming and J lost 10 bases, with 27 bases between them. Per the germline V gene, CDR1 is SEHNR and CDR2 is FQNEAQ (reference sequence).

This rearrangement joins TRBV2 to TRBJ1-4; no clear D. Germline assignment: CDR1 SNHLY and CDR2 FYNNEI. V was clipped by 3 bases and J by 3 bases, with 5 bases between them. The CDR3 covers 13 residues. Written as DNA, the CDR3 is TGTGCCAGCAGTGAGGCCCCTAATGAAAAACTGTTTTTT. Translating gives CASSEAPNEKLFF.

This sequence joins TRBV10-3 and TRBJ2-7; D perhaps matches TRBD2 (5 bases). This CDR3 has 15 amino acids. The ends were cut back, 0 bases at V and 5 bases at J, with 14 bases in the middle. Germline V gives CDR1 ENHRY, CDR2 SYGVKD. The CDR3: CAISESNPGYHEQYF. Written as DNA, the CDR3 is TGTGCCATCAGTGAGTCGAATCCGGGGTACCACGAGCAGTACTTC.

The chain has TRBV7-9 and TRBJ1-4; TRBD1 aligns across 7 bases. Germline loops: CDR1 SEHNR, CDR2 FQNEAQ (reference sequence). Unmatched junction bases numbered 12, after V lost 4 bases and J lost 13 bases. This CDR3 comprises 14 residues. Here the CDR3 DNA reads TGTGCCAGCAGCTCCCTCTCCCTCCGGGACAGACTGTTTTTT. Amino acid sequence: CASSSLSLRDRLFF.

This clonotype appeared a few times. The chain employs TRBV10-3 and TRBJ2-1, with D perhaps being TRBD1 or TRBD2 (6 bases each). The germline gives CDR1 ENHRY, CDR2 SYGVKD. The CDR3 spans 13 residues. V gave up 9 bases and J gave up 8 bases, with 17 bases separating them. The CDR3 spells CAISWGAWDEQFF. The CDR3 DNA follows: TGTGCCATTTCCTGGGGGGCGTGGGATGAGCAGTTCTTC.

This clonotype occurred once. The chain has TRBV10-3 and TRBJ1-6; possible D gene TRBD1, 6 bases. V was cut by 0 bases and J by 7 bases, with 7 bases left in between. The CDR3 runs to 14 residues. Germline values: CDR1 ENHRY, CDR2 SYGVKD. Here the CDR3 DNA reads TGTGCCATCAGTGAGTCGGGGGCAAATTCACCCCTCCACTTT. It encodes CAISESGANSPLHF.

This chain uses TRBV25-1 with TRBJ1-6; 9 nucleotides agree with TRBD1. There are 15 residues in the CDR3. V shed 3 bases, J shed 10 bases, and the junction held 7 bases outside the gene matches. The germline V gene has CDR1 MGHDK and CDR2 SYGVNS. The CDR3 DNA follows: TGTGCCAGCAGTGATACCGGGACAGGGAGCTCACCCCTCCACTTT. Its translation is CASSDTGTGSSPLHF. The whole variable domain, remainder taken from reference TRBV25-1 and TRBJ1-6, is EADIYQTPRYLVIGTGKKITLECSQTMGHDKMYWYQQDPGMELHLIHYSYGVNSTEKGDLSSESTVSRIRTEHFPLTLESARPSHTSQYLCASSDTGTGSSPLHFGNGTRLTVT.

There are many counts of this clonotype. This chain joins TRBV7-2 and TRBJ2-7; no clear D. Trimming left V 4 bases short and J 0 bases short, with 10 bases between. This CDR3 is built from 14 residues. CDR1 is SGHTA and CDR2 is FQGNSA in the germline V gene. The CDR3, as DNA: TGTGCCAGCAGCTCCCTCGGGTCCTCCTACGAGCAGTACTTC. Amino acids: CASSSLGSSYEQYF.

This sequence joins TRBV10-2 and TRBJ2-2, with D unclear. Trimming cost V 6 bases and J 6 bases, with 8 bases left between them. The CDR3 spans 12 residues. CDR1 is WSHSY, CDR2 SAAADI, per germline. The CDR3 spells CASREGPGELFF. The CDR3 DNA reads TGCGCCAGCAGGGAAGGACCCGGGGAGCTGTTTTTT.

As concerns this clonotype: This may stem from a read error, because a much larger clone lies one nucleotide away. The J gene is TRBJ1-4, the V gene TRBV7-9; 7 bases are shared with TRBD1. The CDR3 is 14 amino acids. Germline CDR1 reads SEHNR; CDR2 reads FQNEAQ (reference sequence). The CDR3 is CAGSSGQVNEKLFF. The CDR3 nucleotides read TGTGCCGGCAGCAGTGGACAGGTTAATGAAAAACTGTTTTTT.

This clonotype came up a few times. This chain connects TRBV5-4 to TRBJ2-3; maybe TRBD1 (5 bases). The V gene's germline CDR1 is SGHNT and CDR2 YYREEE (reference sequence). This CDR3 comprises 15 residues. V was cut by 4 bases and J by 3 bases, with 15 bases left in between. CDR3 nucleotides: TGTGCCAGCAGCCTGAGCAGGGTAGAGACAGATACGCAGTATTTT. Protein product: CASSLSRVETDTQYF.

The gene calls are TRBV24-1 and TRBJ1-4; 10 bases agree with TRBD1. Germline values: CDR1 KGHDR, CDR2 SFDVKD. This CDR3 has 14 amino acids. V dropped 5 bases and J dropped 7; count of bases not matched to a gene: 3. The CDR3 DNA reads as TGTGCCACCAGTGGGACAGGGGGGAGTGAAAAACTGTTTTTT. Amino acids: CATSGTGGSEKLFF.